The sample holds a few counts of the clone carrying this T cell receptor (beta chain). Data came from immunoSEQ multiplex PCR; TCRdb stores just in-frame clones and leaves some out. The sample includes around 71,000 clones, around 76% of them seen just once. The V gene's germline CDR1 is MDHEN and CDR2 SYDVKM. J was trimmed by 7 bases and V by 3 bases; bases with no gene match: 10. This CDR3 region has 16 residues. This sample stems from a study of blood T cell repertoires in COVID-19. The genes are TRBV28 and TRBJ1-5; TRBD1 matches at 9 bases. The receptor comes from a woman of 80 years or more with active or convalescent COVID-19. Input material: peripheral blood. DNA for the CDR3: TGTGCCAGCAGTTTCGCGGGGGGACAGGGTGAACAGCCCCAGCATTTT. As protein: CASSFAGGQGEQPQHF.